Presented here are 7 T cell receptor beta chains from one specimen sequenced in a study of post-analysis software for immune sequencing data. Study results and limitations: Comparison of patients with controls showed five TRBV segments more frequent in patients, TRBV5-6, TRBV5-1 and TRBV20-1 among them.

TCR beta cDNA libraries had unique molecular identifiers. TCRdb re-derived calls from the PCR reads in MiXCR, one entry per CDR3 protein. The sample comprises almost 700,000 distinct CDR3 sequences, more than 50% of which are singletons, and approximately 10% rests with the top ten. No cognate antigen is known for these TCRs. Sequenced material: blood. The receptors shown here come from a girl aged 2-10 years with multiple sclerosis.

V and J are TRBV10-3 and TRBJ1-5; D remains unclear. The CDR3 loop spans 15 amino acids. Germline lookup yields CDR1 ENHRY and CDR2 SYGVKD. Trimming removed 0 bases at V and 6 bases at J, with 12 bases between. CDR3 in DNA: TGTGCCATCAGTGAGTCGGACGGACCCGTTCAGCCCCAGCATTTT. It encodes CAISESDGPVQPQHF.

This clonotype occurred once. The chain uses TRBV11-2 and TRBJ1-4, with a weak D call TRBD1 (5 bases). The CDR3 is made up of 16 amino acids. Germline V gene lookup returns CDR1 SGHAT and CDR2 FQNNGV. Trimming took 2 bases from V and 3 from J, leaving 13 bases between them. The CDR3 bases are TGTGCCAGCAGCTTAAGGGGTCTCGGGGCTAATGAAAAACTGTTTTTT. This encodes CASSLRGLGANEKLFF.

The rearrangement uses TRBV11-2 and TRBJ2-3; D is perhaps TRBD2 (5 bases). Germline CDR1 is SGHAT and CDR2 is FQNNGV. CDR3 length equals 14 residues. The germline V and J ends were trimmed by 5 bases and 2 bases, with 11 bases remaining between them. CDR3 region: CASSEGRATDTQYF. The DNA of the CDR3 is TGTGCCAGCAGCGAGGGTCGTGCCACAGATACGCAGTATTTT.

This chain joins TRBV2 and TRBJ2-5, with a possible D match to TRBD1 (5 bases). CDR3 length equals 13 residues. Germline V gene lookup returns CDR1 SNHLY and CDR2 FYNNEI. V lost 8 bases, J lost 4 bases, and 14 bases lay in between. The CDR3 DNA follows: TGTGCCAGCTCCCCAGGGTCTATAGAGACCCAGTACTTC. As protein: CASSPGSIETQYF.

The chain recombines TRBV29-1 with TRBJ1-2; 9 bases map to TRBD1. With V trimmed by 1 base and J by 8 bases, 8 bases remained unmatched. Germline V gives CDR1 SQVTM, CDR2 ANQGSEA. The CDR3 loop spans 14 amino acids. DNA for the CDR3: TGCAGCGTTGAAGGTAAACAGGGGGCTTTAGGCTACACCTTC. This translates into CSVEGKQGALGYTF. Full variable domain (outside the CDR3, taken from reference TRBV29-1 and TRBJ1-2): SAVISQKPSRDICQRGTSLTIQCQVDSQVTMMFWYRQQPGQSLTLIATANQGSEATYESGFVIDKFPISRPNLTFSTLTVSNMSPEDSSIYLCSVEGKQGALGYTFGSGTRLTVV.

This clonotype was counted only a few times. This chain uses TRBV29-1 with TRBJ2-1; 10 bases are a match to TRBD1. J was trimmed by 2 bases and V by 6 bases; bases with no gene match: 1. The CDR3 spans 13 residues. The germline V gene encodes CDR1 SQVTM and CDR2 ANQGSEA. The CDR3 protein is CSVDRGAYNEQFF. The CDR3 nucleotides read TGCAGCGTGGACAGGGGGGCCTACAATGAGCAGTTCTTC.

The J gene is TRBJ2-1, the V gene TRBV27, with 11 bases matching TRBD2. Germline V gene lookup returns CDR1 MNHEY and CDR2 SMNVEV (reference sequence). V lost 4 bases, J lost 9 bases, and 8 bases stayed unmatched. The CDR3 runs to 15 residues. CDR3 in amino acids: CASSSPSGRTAEQFF. The CDR3 coding sequence is TGTGCCAGCAGTTCGCCTAGCGGGAGGACCGCTGAGCAGTTCTTC.